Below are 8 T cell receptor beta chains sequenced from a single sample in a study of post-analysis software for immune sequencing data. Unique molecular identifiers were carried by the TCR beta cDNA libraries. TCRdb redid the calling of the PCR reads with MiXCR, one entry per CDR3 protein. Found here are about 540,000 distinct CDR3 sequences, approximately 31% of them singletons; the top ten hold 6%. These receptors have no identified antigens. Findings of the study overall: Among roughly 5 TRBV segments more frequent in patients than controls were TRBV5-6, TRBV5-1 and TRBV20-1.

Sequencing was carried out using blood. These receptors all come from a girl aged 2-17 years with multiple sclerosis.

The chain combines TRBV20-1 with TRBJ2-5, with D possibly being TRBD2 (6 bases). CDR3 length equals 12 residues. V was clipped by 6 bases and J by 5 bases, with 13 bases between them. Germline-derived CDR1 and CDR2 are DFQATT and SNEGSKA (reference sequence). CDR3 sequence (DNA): TGCAGTGCGCGACCTGGGGGGGAGACCCAGTACTTC. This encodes CSARPGGETQYF.

The CDR3 DNA follows: TGTGCCAGCAGTTACGGGCTTAGCGGGGGGTTTTTCTACGAGCAGTACTTC. Its translation: CASSYGLSGGFFYEQYF. V usage is TRBV6-6 and J usage is TRBJ2-7, with 10 bases that match TRBD2. The J segment lost 3 bases and the V segment lost 2 bases, leaving 10 bases of the junction unmatched. Germline-derived CDR1 and CDR2 are MNHNY and SVGAGI (reference sequence). The CDR3 has 17 amino acids.

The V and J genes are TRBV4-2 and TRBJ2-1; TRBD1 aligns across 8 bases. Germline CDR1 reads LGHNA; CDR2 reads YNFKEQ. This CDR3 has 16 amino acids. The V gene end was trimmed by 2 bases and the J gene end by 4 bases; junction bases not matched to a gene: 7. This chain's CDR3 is CASSQPAGTGYNEQFF. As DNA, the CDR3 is TGTGCCAGCAGCCAACCAGCCGGGACAGGTTACAATGAGCAGTTCTTC.

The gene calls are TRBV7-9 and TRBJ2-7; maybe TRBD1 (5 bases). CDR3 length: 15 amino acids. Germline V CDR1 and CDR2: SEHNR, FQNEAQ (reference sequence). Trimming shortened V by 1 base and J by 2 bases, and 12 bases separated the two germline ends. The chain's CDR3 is CASSLGGRAAYEQYF. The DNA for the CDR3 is TGTGCCAGCAGCTTAGGGGGCCGGGCGGCCTACGAGCAGTACTTC.

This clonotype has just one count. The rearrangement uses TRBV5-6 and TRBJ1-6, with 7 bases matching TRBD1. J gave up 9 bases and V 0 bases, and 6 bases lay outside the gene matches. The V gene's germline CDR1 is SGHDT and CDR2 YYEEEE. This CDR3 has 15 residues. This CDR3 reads CASSLAGGRSSPLHF. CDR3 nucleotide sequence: TGTGCCAGCAGCTTGGCAGGGGGAAGGAGTTCACCCCTCCACTTT.

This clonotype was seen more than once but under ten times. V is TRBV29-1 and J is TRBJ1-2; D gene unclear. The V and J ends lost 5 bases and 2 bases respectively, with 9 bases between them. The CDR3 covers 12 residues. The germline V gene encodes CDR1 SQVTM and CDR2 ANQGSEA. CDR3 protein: CSVSTRNYGYTF. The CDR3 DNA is TGCAGCGTTTCCACAAGAAACTATGGCTACACCTTC.

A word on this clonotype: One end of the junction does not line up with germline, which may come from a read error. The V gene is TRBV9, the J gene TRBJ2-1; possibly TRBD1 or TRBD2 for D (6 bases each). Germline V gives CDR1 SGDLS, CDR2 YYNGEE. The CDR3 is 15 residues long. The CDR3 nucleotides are TGTGCCAGCAGCGTGGTTGGGGGGCCCTACGATGAGCAGTTCTTC. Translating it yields CASSVVGGPYDEQFF.

The CDR3 loop reads CASSEDRGLITQYF. The CDR3 coding sequence is TGCGCCAGCAGTGAGGATAGAGGGTTGATTACGCAGTATTTT. J is TRBJ2-3 and V is TRBV10-1; weak D call: TRBD2 (5 bases). The germline V and J ends were trimmed by 2 bases and 8 bases, with 14 bases remaining between them. Germline lookup yields CDR1 WNHNN and CDR2 SYGVQD (reference sequence). The CDR3 extends over 14 amino acids.